These T cell receptor beta chains were read from a single sample in a study of blood T cell repertoires in COVID-19. Assay used: immunoSEQ multiplex PCR; TCRdb lists only in-frame clones, some missing. The sample lists a few hundred thousand clones; 80% to 95% were seen once. Sample: peripheral blood. These receptors all stem from a person between 18 and 35 years old with COVID-19, enrolled during active disease. Both conserved end residues are part of each CDR3. Each record gives: clone size, V gene, J gene, D gene, CDR3 DNA, CDR3 protein. The D gene is left open where the match is weak. Only part of the rows carry a size: once, few, many, or a class if the clone is expanded.

>NA|TRBV9|TRBJ2-2|TRBD1
TGTGCCAGCAGAGCGACAGGGGCGAACACCGGGGAGCTGTTTTTT
CASRATGANTGELFF
>NA|TRBV7-3|TRBJ2-1|NA
TGTGCCAGCAGCCCAACGCAGTACAATGAGCAGTTCTTC
CASSPTQYNEQFF
>NA|TRBV12-3/TRBV12-4|TRBJ1-1|NA
TGTGCCAGCAGTTTAGCGAGGAGGACTGAAGCTTTCTTT
CASSLARRTEAFF
>NA|TRBV4-2|TRBJ2-7|TRBD2
TGTGCCAGCAGCCAAGTGGCGGGAGGGCCGGGGGCCTCCTACGAGCAGTACTTC
CASSQVAGGPGASYEQYF
>NA|TRBV6-1|TRBJ1-1|NA
TGTGCCAGCAGTGAAATAATGAACACTGAAGCTTTCTTT
CASSEIMNTEAFF
>many|TRBV6-6|TRBJ2-2|TRBD1
TGTGCCAGCCGAGACAGGGGGCTAGACACCGGGGAGCTGTTTTTT
CASRDRGLDTGELFF
>NA|TRBV28|TRBJ2-1|NA
TGTGCCAGCAGCTGGGACTTGAGCTCCTACAATGAGCAGTTCTTC
CASSWDLSSYNEQFF
>NA|TRBV10-3|TRBJ2-7|NA
TGTGCCATCGGCGACGGCGGATACGAGCAGTACTTC
CAIGDGGYEQYF
>NA|TRBV18|TRBJ2-5|NA
NA
CASSPLRAGTGILAQYF
>NA|TRBV6-1|TRBJ1-5|NA
TGTGCCAGCAGTGAAGCGCAGAGGATAGGACAGCCCCAGCATTTT
CASSEAQRIGQPQHF
>NA|TRBV2|TRBJ2-3|TRBD1
TGTGCCAGCAGTGAAGGACAGGGGGTGGCAGATACGCAGTATTTT
CASSEGQGVADTQYF
>NA|TRBV18|TRBJ1-6|TRBD1
TGTGCCAGCTCATCGACAGGGAGTCGAGATTCACCCCTCCACTTT
CASSSTGSRDSPLHF
>NA|TRBV4-3|TRBJ1-6|NA
TGCGCCAGCAGCGACGGGAGCTCCTATAATTCACCCCTCCACTTT
CASSDGSSYNSPLHF
>NA|TRBV14|TRBJ1-4|TRBD1
TGTGCCAGCAGCCAGACAGGGTTGGGTAATGAAAAACTGTTTTTT
CASSQTGLGNEKLFF
>NA|TRBV20-1|TRBJ2-1|NA
TGCAGTGCTAGTCCCGGGGGTGAGCAGTTCTTC
CSASPGGEQFF
>NA|TRBV9|TRBJ2-5|NA
TGTGCCAGCAGCCCCGACTCCTGGGTACAAGAGACCCAGTACTTC
CASSPDSWVQETQYF
>NA|TRBV5-1|TRBJ2-5|TRBD2
TGCGCCAGCAGCTTGGTGGCTAGCGGGAGGGGCGATATATACTTC
CASSLVASGRGDIYF
>NA|TRBV2|TRBJ2-3|TRBD1
TGTGCCAGCAGTGACCCGGGACAGGACGCGGCGGATACGCAGTATTTT
CASSDPGQDAADTQYF
>NA|TRBV25-1|TRBJ2-5|TRBD1
TGTGCCAGCAGTGACTCGGGGACAGGGGTATTAAAAGAGACCCAGTACTTC
CASSDSGTGVLKETQYF
>NA|TRBV11-3|TRBJ2-7|TRBD1
TGTGCCAGCAGCCCGGACAGGGGGGCCGGCGAGCAGTACTTC
CASSPDRGAGEQYF
>once|TRBV6-1|TRBJ2-7|TRBD1
TGTGCCAGCAGTGAAGAGGGGGCCCAAACCTACGAGCAGTACTTC
CASSEEGAQTYEQYF
>once|TRBV12-3/TRBV12-4|TRBJ2-6|NA
TGTGCCAGCAGGAGCTCTGGGGCCAACGTCCTGACTTTC
CASRSSGANVLTF
>NA|TRBV6-4|TRBJ2-2|NA
TGTGCCAGCAGTGAAACCTATGAGACCGGGGAGCTGTTTTTT
CASSETYETGELFF
>NA|TRBV15|TRBJ2-7|TRBD2
TGTGCCACCCGCGGGGGAGCGGACTACGAGCAGTACTTC
CATRGGADYEQYF
>NA|TRBV27|TRBJ2-3|NA
TGTGCCAGCAGTTTAGCGGCATCTAGCACAGATACGCAGTATTTT
CASSLAASSTDTQYF
>NA|TRBV19|TRBJ2-1|TRBD2
TGTGCCAGTAGTACATGGACTAGCGGGAGTGGGTGGGAGCAGTTCTTC
CASSTWTSGSGWEQFF
>few|TRBV29-1|TRBJ2-1|TRBD2
TGCAGCGTTGAAACGTTTAGCGGACTAGCGGGAGTAAATGAGCAGTTCTTC
CSVETFSGLAGVNEQFF
>NA|TRBV30|TRBJ2-7|NA
TGTGCCTGGAGTGTAGGCGGAATCTCCTACGAGCAGTACTTC
CAWSVGGISYEQYF
>NA|TRBV7-9|TRBJ1-1|NA
TGTGCCAGCAGCTTAATATTGAACACTGAAGCTTTCTTT
CASSLILNTEAFF
>NA|TRBV4-1|TRBJ2-4|TRBD2
TGCGCCAGCAGCCTAGCCACCGGGACTAGCAACGGGTTGGGCAAAAACATTCAGTACTTC
CASSLATGTSNGLGKNIQYF
>NA|TRBV29-1|TRBJ2-3|NA
TGCAGCGTTGAAGAGAGGTACACAGATACGCAGTATTTT
CSVEERYTDTQYF
>NA|TRBV5-6|TRBJ1-1|TRBD1
TGTGCCTTTCCCCTCCGGGACAGGGGCCTAGTGAAGAACACTGAAGCTTTCTTT
CAFPLRDRGLVKNTEAFF
>once|TRBV6-6|TRBJ2-6|NA
TGTGCCAGCAGTTCCCACTCTGGGGCCAACGTCCTGACTTTC
CASSSHSGANVLTF
>NA|TRBV7-2|TRBJ2-3|TRBD2
TGTGCCAGCAGCCCCCAGGGACTAGCGGAAAGCACAGATACGCAGTATTTT
CASSPQGLAESTDTQYF
>NA|TRBV19|TRBJ2-1|TRBD1
TGTGCCAGTAGCCTACGACAGGGGGCCTACAATGAGCAGTTCTTC
CASSLRQGAYNEQFF
>once|TRBV19|TRBJ2-3|NA
TGTGCCAGTAGTGAGGGTGCTTCTAGCACAGATACGCAGTATTTT
CASSEGASSTDTQYF
>NA|TRBV10-3|TRBJ2-1|TRBD2
TGTGCCATCAGTGCCGGGACTACCGACGAGCAGTTCTTC
CAISAGTTDEQFF
>NA|TRBV9|TRBJ2-7|NA
TGTGCCAGCAGCTTATTGTCGTCGGAGGGGGAGCAGTACTTC
CASSLLSSEGEQYF
>NA|TRBV5-1|TRBJ2-4|TRBD1
TGCGCCAGCAGCCCGGGGACAGGGGGCGCGAACATTCAGTACTTC
CASSPGTGGANIQYF
>NA|TRBV13|TRBJ2-2|TRBD1
TGTGCCAGCAGCTTAGGGGACAGGACTTATCTGAACACCGGGGAGCTGTTTTTT
CASSLGDRTYLNTGELFF
>NA|TRBV24-1|TRBJ2-3|TRBD2
TGTGCAAGCGGGAGTGGGGGCACAGATACGCAGTATTTT
CASGSGGTDTQYF
>few|TRBV6-2/TRBV6-3|TRBJ2-1|TRBD2
TGTGCCAGCAGCCTTGGGGGGAGGGATACGGATGAGCAGTTCTTC
CASSLGGRDTDEQFF
>NA|TRBV19|TRBJ1-1|NA
TGTGCCAGTAGTATAGAACCGGGACACCAGAACACTGAAGCTTTCTTT
CASSIEPGHQNTEAFF
>NA|TRBV4-2|TRBJ1-5|NA
TGTGCCAGCAGCCAAGGAGCGTGGAAGGGAGATAATCAGCCCCAGCATTTT
CASSQGAWKGDNQPQHF
>NA|TRBV15|TRBJ1-1|NA
TGTGCCACCAGCAGAGGAGGGCAGATGAACACTGAAGCTTTCTTT
CATSRGGQMNTEAFF
>NA|TRBV4-2|TRBJ2-3|NA
TGTGCCAGCAGCCAAGATACCCCTACTACAGATACGCAGTATTTT
CASSQDTPTTDTQYF
>NA|TRBV4-3|TRBJ2-7|TRBD2
TGCGCCAGCAGCCAAGTAGCGGGAGGCCCCAACGAGCAGTACTTC
CASSQVAGGPNEQYF
>NA|TRBV24-1|TRBJ1-2|NA
TGTGCCACCAGTGACCTAGGGGGTGACTATGGCTACACCTTC
CATSDLGGDYGYTF
>NA|TRBV7-2|TRBJ2-7|TRBD2
TGTGCCAGCAGCCCGACTAGCGATCCTTCCTACGAGCAGTACTTC
CASSPTSDPSYEQYF
>NA|TRBV16|TRBJ1-6|NA
TGTGCCAGCAGCCAAGGCGGAGGGTCCTATAATTCACCCCTCCACTTT
CASSQGGGSYNSPLHF
>NA|TRBV10-3|TRBJ1-1|TRBD1
TGTGCCATCAGACCTACCGGGACAGGCGACGAAGCTTTCTTT
CAIRPTGTGDEAFF
>NA|TRBV5-1|TRBJ2-1|NA
TGCGCCAGCAGCAGAGAGCGGCTAAGCTCCTACAATGAGCAGTTCTTC
CASSRERLSSYNEQFF
>once|TRBV11-2|TRBJ2-7|NA
TGTGCCAGCAGCCTTAGTGCTAGGTTTCCCCGCTACGAGCAGTACTTC
CASSLSARFPRYEQYF
>few|TRBV20-1|TRBJ1-1|NA
TGCAGTGCTAGTGACAGGTTGAACATGAACACTGAAGCTTTCTTT
CSASDRLNMNTEAFF
>NA|TRBV19|TRBJ1-1|NA
TGTGCCACCTCTAGGGAGGGGGGAACGAGCACTGAAGCTTTCTTT
CATSREGGTSTEAFF